The present TCR beta chain was sequenced within a study of T cell responses to AZD1222 COVID-19 vaccine. Study-wide points: When two AZD1222 doses had been given, Spike-specific TCR breadth and depth rose.

Only in-frame clones appear in the TCRdb table, and some are missing; sequencing was by immunoSEQ multiplex PCR. The sample comprises 90,000 to 100,000 clones, 84% of which are singletons, and approximately 15% rests with the top ten. Trimming pared 4 bases from V and 1 base from J, leaving 11 bases between. This CDR3 has 14 residues. From germline, CDR1 is SGHDT and CDR2 YYEEEE. Note on this clone: Its cognate antigen is unknown.

The clonotype originates from an adult who received the AZD1222 COVID-19 vaccine. The chain links TRBV5-6 to TRBJ1-1; perhaps TRBD1 as D (5 bases). The material was peripheral blood, obtained 28 days after the second AZD1222 dose. The DNA for the CDR3 is TGTGCCAGCAGCCGGGACTTCCGGAACACTGAAGCTTTCTTT. Its translation: CASSRDFRNTEAFF.